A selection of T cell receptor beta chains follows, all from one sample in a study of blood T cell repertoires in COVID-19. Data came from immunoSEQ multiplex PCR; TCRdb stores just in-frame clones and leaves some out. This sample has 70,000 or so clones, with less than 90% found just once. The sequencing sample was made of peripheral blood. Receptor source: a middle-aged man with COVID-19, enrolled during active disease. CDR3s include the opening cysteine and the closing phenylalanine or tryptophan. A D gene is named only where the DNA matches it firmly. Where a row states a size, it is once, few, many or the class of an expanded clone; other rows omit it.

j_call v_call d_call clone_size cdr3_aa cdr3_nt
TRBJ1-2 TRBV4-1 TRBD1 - CASSQQTGQVYGYTF TGCGCCAGCAGCCAACAAACGGGACAGGTCTATGGCTACACCTTC
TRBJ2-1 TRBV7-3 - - CASSPDSSYNEQFF TGTGCCAGCAGCCCGGACAGCTCCTACAATGAGCAGTTCTTC
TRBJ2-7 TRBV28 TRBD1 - CASGTGLGEQYF TGTGCCAGCGGGACAGGGCTGGGCGAGCAGTACTTC
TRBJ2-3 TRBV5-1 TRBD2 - CASSLGAGVGTDTQYF TGCGCCAGCAGCTTGGGCGCGGGAGTTGGCACAGATACGCAGTATTTT
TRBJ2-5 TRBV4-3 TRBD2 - CASSQERYSGVGRETQYF TGCGCCAGCAGCCAAGAGCGATATAGCGGGGTGGGGCGGGAGACCCAGTACTTC
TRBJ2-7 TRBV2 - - CASSPPGFFYEQYF TGTGCCAGCAGTCCTCCAGGGTTCTTCTACGAGCAGTACTTC
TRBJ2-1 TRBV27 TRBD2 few CASSRTSGSIHNEQFF TGTGCCAGCAGTAGGACTAGCGGGAGTATCCACAATGAGCAGTTCTTC
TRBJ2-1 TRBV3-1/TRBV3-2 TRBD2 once CASSQAGTSGSSEQFF TGTGCCAGCAGCCAGGCCGGGACTAGCGGGAGTTCTGAGCAGTTCTTC
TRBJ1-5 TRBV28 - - CASTLFSNQPQHF TGTGCCAGCACCCTCTTTAGCAATCAGCCCCAGCATTTT
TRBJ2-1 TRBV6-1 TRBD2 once CASSEALAGAGYNEQFF TGTGCCAGCAGTGAAGCGCTAGCGGGAGCGGGCTACAATGAGCAGTTCTTC
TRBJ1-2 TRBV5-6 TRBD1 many CASSLGQGNYGYTF TGTGCCAGCAGCTTGGGACAGGGAAACTATGGCTACACCTTC
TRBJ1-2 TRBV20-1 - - CSASPDTVPTF TGCAGTGCTTCCCCCGACACCGTTCCCACCTTC
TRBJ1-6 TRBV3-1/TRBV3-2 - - CASSPNPGQFRMWRGSPLHF TGTGCCAGCAGCCCAAACCCCGGACAGTTCCGAATGTGGCGTGGTTCACCCCTCCACTTT
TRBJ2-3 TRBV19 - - CASSPLGGGRVASTDTQYF TGTGCCAGTAGTCCCCTTGGGGGCGGGAGAGTCGCAAGCACAGATACGCAGTATTTT
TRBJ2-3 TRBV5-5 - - CASSRRGGTTDTQYF TGTGCCAGCAGCCGGAGGGGGGGGACCACAGATACGCAGTATTTT
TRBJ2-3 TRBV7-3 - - CASSQGLFTDTQYF TGTGCCAGCAGCCAAGGACTATTCACAGATACGCAGTATTTT
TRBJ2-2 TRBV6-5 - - CASTRQRAVSGELFF TGTGCCAGCACGCGTCAGCGCGCGGTTTCCGGGGAGCTGTTTTTT
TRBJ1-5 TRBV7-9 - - CASSLSGNQPQHF TGTGCCAGCAGCTTATCGGGAAATCAGCCCCAGCATTTT
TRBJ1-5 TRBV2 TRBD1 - CASRRQGGDQPQHF TGTGCCAGCAGGAGACAGGGGGGCGATCAGCCCCAGCATTTT
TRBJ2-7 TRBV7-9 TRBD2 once CASSPGLAANPGHYEQYF TGTGCCAGCAGCCCTGGACTAGCGGCAAACCCGGGCCACTACGAGCAGTACTTC
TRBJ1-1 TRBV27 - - CASALQGAATEAFF TGTGCCAGCGCCCTACAAGGGGCGGCCACTGAAGCTTTCTTT
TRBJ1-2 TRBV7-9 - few CASSPYRASNYGYTF TGTGCCAGCAGCCCTTACAGGGCCTCTAACTATGGCTACACCTTC
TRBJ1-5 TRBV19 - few CASRPRGGSDQPQHF TGTGCCAGTAGGCCTCGAGGGGGTTCTGATCAGCCCCAGCATTTT
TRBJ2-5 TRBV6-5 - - CASSYGEMEYETQYF TGTGCCAGCAGTTACGGCGAGATGGAGTACGAGACCCAGTACTTC
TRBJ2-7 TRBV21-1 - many CASSKAGGSSYEQYF TGTGCCAGCAGCAAAGCGGGGGGGAGCTCCTACGAGCAGTACTTC
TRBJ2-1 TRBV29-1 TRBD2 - CSVGLARGEQFF TGCAGCGTAGGACTAGCACGTGGTGAGCAGTTCTTC
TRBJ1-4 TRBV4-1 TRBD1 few CASSQVRGTGPNEKLFF TGCGCCAGCAGCCAGGTACGGGGGACAGGCCCGAATGAAAAACTGTTTTTT
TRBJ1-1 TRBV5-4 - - CASSLGTQGSTEAFF TGTGCCAGCAGCTTGGGGACGCAAGGGAGCACTGAAGCTTTCTTT
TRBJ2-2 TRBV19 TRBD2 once CASSATRGTSGRGLGTGELFF TGTGCCAGTAGTGCTACGCGGGGGACTAGCGGGAGGGGTTTGGGGACCGGGGAGCTGTTTTTT
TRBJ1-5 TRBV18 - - CASSPTDRNQPQHF TGTGCCAGCTCACCTACGGACAGAAATCAGCCCCAGCATTTT
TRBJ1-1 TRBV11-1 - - CASSRALNTEAFF TGTGCCAGCAGTAGAGCCTTGAACACTGAAGCTTTCTTT
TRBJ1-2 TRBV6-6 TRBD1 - CASSKQGAHGYTF TGTGCCAGCAGCAAACAGGGGGCTCATGGCTACACCTTC
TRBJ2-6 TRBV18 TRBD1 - CASSLQGTGANVLTF TGTGCCAGCTCTTTACAGGGGACCGGGGCCAACGTCCTGACTTTC
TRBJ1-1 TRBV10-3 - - CAISERGRTEAFF TGTGCCATCAGTGAGCGGGGGAGGACTGAAGCTTTCTTT
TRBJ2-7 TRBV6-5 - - CATLASSYEQYF TGTGCCACCTTAGCGAGCTCCTACGAGCAGTACTTC
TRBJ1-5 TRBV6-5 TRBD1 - CASSRRTGRNQPQHF TGTGCCAGCAGTCGTCGGACAGGGAGAAATCAGCCCCAGCATTTT
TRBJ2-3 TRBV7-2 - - CASSFKRSPGADTQYF TGTGCCAGCAGCTTTAAGCGGTCCCCCGGCGCAGATACGCAGTATTTT
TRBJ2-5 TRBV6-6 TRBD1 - CASSYSTGSWQETQYF TGTGCCAGCAGTTACTCGACAGGGAGTTGGCAAGAGACCCAGTACTTC
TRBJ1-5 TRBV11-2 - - CASSSTGTWDQPQHF TGTGCCAGCAGCTCCACAGGAACCTGGGATCAGCCCCAGCATTTT
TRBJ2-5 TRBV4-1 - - CASSQVSERETQYF TGCGCCAGCAGCCAAGTATCGGAGCGAGAGACCCAGTACTTC
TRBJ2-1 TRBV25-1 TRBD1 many CASETGVVNEQFF TGTGCCAGCGAGACAGGGGTAGTCAATGAGCAGTTCTTC
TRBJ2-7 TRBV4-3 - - CASSQRLANNYEQYF TGCGCCAGCAGCCAACGGCTAGCAAATAACTACGAGCAGTACTTC
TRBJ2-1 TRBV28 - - CASSSFKAQFF TGTGCCAGCAGCTCGTTTAAAGCGCAGTTCTTC
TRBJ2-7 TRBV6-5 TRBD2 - CASSSVGTSYEQYF TGTGCCAGCAGTTCCGTAGGGACTAGCTACGAGCAGTACTTC
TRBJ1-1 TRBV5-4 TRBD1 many CASSIQGKMNTEAFF TGTGCCAGCAGCATACAGGGGAAGATGAACACTGAAGCTTTCTTT
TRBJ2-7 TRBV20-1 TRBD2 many CSASLLSGNSREQYF TGCAGTGCTAGTCTACTTAGCGGGAATTCCCGCGAGCAGTACTTC
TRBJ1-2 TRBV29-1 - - CSVFENYGYTF TGCAGCGTTTTTGAGAACTATGGCTACACCTTC
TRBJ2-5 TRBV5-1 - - CASSLVPGYQETQYF TGCGCCAGCAGCTTGGTTCCAGGTTATCAAGAGACCCAGTACTTC
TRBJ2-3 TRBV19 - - CASSSLGGPTDTQYF TGTGCCAGTAGCTCTCTCGGGGGTCCCACAGATACGCAGTATTTT
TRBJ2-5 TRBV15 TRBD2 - CATSRGLAEETQYF TGTGCCACCAGCAGAGGACTAGCGGAAGAGACCCAGTACTTC
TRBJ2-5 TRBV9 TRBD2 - CASSSGLAGVETQYF TGTGCCAGCAGCTCCGGGCTAGCGGGAGTAGAGACCCAGTACTTC
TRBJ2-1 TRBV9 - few CASSERQGPYNEQFF TGTGCCAGCAGCGAGCGGCAGGGGCCTTACAATGAGCAGTTCTTC
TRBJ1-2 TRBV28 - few CASTPPTPGGGYTF TGTGCCAGCACCCCCCCTACCCCGGGGGGTGGCTACACCTTC
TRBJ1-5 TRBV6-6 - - CATSTANQPQHF TGTGCCACCAGCACAGCCAATCAGCCCCAGCATTTT
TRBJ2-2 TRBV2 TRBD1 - CASSEWGQGAVGELFF TGTGCCAGCAGTGAATGGGGACAGGGGGCGGTCGGGGAGCTGTTTTTT
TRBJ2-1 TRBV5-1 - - CASSLRSETRYVNEQFF TGCGCCAGCAGCTTAAGGTCCGAGACAAGATATGTTAATGAGCAGTTCTTC
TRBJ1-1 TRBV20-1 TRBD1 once CSASRLTGTTEAFF TGCAGTGCTAGTAGGCTGACAGGGACGACTGAAGCTTTCTTT
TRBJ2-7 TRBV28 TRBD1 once CASSPRDRGFHEQYF TGTGCCAGCAGCCCCCGGGACAGGGGGTTCCACGAGCAGTACTTC
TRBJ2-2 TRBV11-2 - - CASSFQPQRLSSGELFF TGTGCCAGCAGCTTTCAACCACAACGACTATCTAGCGGGGAGCTGTTTTTT